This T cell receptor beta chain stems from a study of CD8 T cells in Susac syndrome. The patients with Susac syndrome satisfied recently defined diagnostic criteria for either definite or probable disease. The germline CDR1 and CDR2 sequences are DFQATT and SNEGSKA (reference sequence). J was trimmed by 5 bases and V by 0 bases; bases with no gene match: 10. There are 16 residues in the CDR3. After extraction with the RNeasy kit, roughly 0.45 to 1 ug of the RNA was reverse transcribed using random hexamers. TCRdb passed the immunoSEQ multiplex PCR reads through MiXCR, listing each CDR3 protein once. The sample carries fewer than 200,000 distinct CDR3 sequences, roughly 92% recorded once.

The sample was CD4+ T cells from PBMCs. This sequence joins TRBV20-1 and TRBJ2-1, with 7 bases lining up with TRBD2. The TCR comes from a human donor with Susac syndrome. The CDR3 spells CSARDPPSGADNEQFF. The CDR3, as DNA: TGCAGTGCTAGAGATCCGCCAAGCGGGGCTGACAATGAGCAGTTCTTC.